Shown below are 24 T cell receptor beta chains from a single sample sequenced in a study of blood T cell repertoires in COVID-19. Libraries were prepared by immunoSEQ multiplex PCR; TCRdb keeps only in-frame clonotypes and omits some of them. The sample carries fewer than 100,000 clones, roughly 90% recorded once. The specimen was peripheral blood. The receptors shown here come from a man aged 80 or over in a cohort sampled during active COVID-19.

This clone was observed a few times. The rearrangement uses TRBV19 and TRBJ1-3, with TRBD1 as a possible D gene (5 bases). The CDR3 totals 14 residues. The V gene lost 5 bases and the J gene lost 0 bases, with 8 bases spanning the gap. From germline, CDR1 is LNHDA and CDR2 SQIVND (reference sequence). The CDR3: CASSWGGSGNTIYF. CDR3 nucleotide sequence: TGTGCCAGTAGTTGGGGGGGCTCTGGAAACACCATATATTTT.

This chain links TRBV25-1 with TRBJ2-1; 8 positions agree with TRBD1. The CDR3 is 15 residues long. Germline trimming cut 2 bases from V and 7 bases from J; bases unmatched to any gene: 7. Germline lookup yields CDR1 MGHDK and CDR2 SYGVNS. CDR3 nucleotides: TGTGCCAGCAGTGAAAACAGGGGGTTCGGGAATGAGCAGTTCTTC. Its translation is CASSENRGFGNEQFF.

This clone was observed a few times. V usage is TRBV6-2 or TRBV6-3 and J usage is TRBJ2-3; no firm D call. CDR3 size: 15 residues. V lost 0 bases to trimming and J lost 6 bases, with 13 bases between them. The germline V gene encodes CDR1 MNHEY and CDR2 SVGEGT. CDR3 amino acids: CASSYSELVMDTQYF. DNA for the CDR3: TGTGCCAGCAGTTACTCTGAGCTAGTCATGGATACGCAGTATTTT.

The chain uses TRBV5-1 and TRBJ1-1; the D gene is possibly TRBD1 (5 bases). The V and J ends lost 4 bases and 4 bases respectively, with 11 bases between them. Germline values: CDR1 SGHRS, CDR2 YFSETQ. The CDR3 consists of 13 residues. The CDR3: CASSNGQGTEAFF. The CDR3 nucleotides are TGCGCCAGCAGCAATGGGCAGGGCACTGAAGCTTTCTTT.

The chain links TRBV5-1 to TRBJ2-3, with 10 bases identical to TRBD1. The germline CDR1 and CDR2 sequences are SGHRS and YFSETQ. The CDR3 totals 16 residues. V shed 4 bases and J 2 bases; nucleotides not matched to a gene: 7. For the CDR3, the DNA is TGCGCCAGCAGCGGGACAGGGGCTACCCACACAGATACGCAGTATTTT. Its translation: CASSGTGATHTDTQYF.

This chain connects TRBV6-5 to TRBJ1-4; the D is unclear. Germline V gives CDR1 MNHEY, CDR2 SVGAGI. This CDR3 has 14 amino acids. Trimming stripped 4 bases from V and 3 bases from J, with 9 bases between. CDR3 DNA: TGTGCCAGCAGTTTGGGGAGGGCTAATGAAAAACTGTTTTTT. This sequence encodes CASSLGRANEKLFF.

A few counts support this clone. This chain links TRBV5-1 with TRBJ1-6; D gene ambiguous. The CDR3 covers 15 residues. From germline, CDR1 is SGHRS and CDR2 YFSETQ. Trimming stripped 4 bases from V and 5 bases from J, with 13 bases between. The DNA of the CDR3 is TGCGCCAGCAGCGTATCCTCTCCCCATAATTCACCCCTCCACTTT. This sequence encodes CASSVSSPHNSPLHF.

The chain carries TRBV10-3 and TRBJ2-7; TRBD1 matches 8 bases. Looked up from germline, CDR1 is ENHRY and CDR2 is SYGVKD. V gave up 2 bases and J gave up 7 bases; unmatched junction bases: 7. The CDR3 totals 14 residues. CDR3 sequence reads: CAISEVQGAGEQYF. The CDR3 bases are TGTGCCATCAGTGAGGTTCAGGGGGCTGGTGAGCAGTACTTC.

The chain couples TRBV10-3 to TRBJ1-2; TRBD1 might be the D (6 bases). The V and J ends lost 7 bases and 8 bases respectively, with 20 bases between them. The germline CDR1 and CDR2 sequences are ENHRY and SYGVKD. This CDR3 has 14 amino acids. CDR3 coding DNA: TGTGCCATCACCGAAATCGGACAGTATGGAGGCTACACCTTC. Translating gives CAITEIGQYGGYTF.

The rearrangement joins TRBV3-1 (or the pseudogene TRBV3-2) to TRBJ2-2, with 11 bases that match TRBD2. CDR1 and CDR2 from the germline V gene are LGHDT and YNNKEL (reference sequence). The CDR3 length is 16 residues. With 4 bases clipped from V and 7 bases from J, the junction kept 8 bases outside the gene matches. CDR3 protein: CASSPRGLAVIGELFF. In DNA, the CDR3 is TGTGCCAGCAGCCCTAGGGGACTAGCGGTGATCGGGGAGCTGTTTTTT.

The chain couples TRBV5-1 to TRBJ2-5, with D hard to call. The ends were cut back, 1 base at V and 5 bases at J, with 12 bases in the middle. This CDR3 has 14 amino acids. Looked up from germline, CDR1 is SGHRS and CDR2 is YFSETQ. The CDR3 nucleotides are TGCGCCAGCAGCTTGATCGGCCAGGCGGAGACCCAGTACTTC. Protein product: CASSLIGQAETQYF.

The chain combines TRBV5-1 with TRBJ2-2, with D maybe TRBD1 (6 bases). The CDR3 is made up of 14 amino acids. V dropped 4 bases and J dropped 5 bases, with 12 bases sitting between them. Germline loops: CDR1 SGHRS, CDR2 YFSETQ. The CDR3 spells CASSVQGDTGELFF. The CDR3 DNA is TGCGCCAGCAGCGTACAGGGAGATACCGGGGAGCTGTTTTTT.

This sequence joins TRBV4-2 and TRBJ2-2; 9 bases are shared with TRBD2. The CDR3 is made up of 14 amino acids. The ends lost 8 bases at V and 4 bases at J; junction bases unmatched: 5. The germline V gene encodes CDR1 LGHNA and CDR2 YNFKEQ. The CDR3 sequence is CASARGGTTGELFF. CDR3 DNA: TGTGCCAGCGCGCGGGGGGGGACCACCGGGGAGCTGTTTTTT.

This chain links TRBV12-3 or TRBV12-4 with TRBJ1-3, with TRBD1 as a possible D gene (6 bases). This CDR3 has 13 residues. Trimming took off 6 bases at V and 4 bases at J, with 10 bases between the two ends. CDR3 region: CASSSDSGNTIYF. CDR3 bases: TGTGCCAGCAGCTCGGACAGCGGAAACACCATATATTTT.

The CDR3 DNA reads as TGCGCCAGCAGCCCTGGAGGCAGCCGGGGCTACACCTTC. Translated: CASSPGGSRGYTF. The genes are TRBV5-1 and TRBJ1-2; D is unclear. V was cut by 4 bases and J by 8 bases, with 15 bases left in between. This CDR3 is built from 13 residues. The germline CDR1 and CDR2 sequences are SGHRS and YFSETQ.

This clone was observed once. The CDR3: CASSLSSTDTQYF. The CDR3 DNA follows: TGTGCCAGCTCACTTTCTAGCACAGATACGCAGTATTTT. This chain uses TRBV18 with TRBJ2-3; D remains ambiguous. This CDR3 is built from 13 residues. In germline, CDR1 is KGHSH, CDR2 LQKENI. Deletions cut 4 bases from V and 0 bases from J, with 5 bases between.

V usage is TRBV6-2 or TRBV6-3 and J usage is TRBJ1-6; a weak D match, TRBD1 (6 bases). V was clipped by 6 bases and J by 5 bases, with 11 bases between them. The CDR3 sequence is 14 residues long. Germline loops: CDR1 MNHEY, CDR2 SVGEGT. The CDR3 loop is CASSDRLNNSPLHF. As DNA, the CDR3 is TGTGCCAGCAGCGACAGGCTAAATAATTCACCCCTCCACTTT.

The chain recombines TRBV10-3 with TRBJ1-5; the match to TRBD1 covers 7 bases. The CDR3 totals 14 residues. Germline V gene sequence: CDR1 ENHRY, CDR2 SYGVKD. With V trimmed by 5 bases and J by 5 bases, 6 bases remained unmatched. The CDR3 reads CAISSDRADQPQHF. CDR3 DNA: TGTGCCATCAGTTCCGACAGGGCCGATCAGCCCCAGCATTTT.

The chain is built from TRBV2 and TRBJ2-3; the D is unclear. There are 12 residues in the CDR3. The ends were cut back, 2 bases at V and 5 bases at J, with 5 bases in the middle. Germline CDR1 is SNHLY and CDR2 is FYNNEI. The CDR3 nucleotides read TGTGCCAGCAGTGAAACTGGAGATACGCAGTATTTT. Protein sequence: CASSETGDTQYF.

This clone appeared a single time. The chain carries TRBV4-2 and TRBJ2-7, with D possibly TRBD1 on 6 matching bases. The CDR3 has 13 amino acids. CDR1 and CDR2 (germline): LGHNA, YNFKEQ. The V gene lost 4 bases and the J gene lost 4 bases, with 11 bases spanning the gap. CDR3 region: CASSRRQDYEQYF. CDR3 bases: TGTGCCAGCAGCCGACGACAGGATTACGAGCAGTACTTC.

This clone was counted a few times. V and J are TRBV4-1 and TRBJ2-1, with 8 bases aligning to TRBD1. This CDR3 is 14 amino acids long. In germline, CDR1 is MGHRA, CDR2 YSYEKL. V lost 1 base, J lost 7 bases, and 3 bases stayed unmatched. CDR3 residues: CASSQATGVNEQFF. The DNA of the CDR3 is TGCGCCAGCAGCCAAGCGACAGGGGTAAATGAGCAGTTCTTC.

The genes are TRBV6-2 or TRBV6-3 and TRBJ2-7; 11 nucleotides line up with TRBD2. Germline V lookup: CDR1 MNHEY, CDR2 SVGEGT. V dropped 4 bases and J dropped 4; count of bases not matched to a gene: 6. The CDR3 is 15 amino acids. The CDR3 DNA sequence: TGTGCCAGCAGTTCCCCTAGCGGGGGGAATTACGAGCAGTACTTC. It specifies CASSSPSGGNYEQYF.

In DNA form, the CDR3 reads TGTGCCAGCAGTCTACCCGGGGGGGTACATGAGCAGTTCTTC. Translated: CASSLPGGVHEQFF. J is TRBJ2-1 and V is TRBV28, with 8 bases matching TRBD2. Per germline, CDR1 MDHEN and CDR2 SYDVKM. V shed 5 bases and J 8 bases; nucleotides not matched to a gene: 8. This CDR3 comprises 14 residues. Using reference TRBV28 and TRBJ2-1 for the parts outside the CDR3, the full variable domain is DVKVTQSSRYLVKRTGEKVFLECVQDMDHENMFWYRQDPGLGLRLIYFSYDVKMKEKGDIPEGYSVSREKKERFSLILESASTNQTSMYLCASSLPGGVHEQFFGPGTRLTVL.

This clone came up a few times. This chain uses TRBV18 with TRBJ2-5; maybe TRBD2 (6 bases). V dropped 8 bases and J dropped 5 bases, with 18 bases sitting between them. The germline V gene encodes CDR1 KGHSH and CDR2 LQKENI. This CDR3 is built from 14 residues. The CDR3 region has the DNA TGTGCCAGCGTAAGAGGAGGGGCCGGTGAGACCCAGTACTTC. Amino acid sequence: CASVRGGAGETQYF.